A single sample is the source of the 19 T cell receptor beta chains below, sequenced in a study of blood T cell repertoires in COVID-19. Profiling relied on immunoSEQ multiplex PCR, and the TCRdb table lists in-frame clones only, not all of them. This sample has 200,000 to 300,000 clones; about four fifths occur once, and the top ten carry roughly 1.9%. The sequencing sample was made of peripheral blood. Receptor source: a man aged 25-40 years who had recovered from COVID-19.

In its sample, this clone was seen many times. This chain uses TRBV15 with TRBJ2-1, with 8 bases matching TRBD2. The CDR3 has 15 amino acids. With V trimmed by 3 bases and J by 1 base, 2 bases remained unmatched. Germline-derived CDR1 and CDR2 are LNHNV and YYDKDF (reference sequence). The CDR3 reads CATSSERGSYNEQFF. The CDR3 region has the DNA TGTGCCACCAGCAGTGAGCGGGGGTCCTACAATGAGCAGTTCTTC.

The chain couples TRBV11-2 to TRBJ1-1; D is unresolved. Trimming shortened V by 2 bases and J by 1 base, and 5 bases separated the two germline ends. The CDR3 spans 13 residues. Germline loops: CDR1 SGHAT, CDR2 FQNNGV. The CDR3 DNA reads as TGTGCCAGCAGCTTATTGCGGAACACTGAAGCTTTCTTT. Protein: CASSLLRNTEAFF. The full variable domain, in which reference TRBV11-2 and TRBJ1-1 provide the parts outside the CDR3, is EAGVAQSPRYKIIEKRQSVAFWCNPISGHATLYWYQQILGQGPKLLIQFQNNGVVDDSQLPKDRFSAERLKGVDSTLKIQPAKLEDSAVYLCASSLLRNTEAFFGQGTRLTVV.

This clone has just a few counts. The V gene is TRBV6-2 or TRBV6-3, the J gene TRBJ2-3; D is possibly TRBD1 (6 bases). Germline V CDR1 and CDR2: MNHEY, SVGEGT. This CDR3 is built from 15 residues. Trimming stripped 0 bases from V and 7 bases from J, with 14 bases between. CDR3 DNA sequence: TGTGCCAGCAGTTACTCGGCAGGGGAAGGATATACGCAGTATTTT. Translated: CASSYSAGEGYTQYF.

This clone occurred once. The J gene is TRBJ2-5, the V gene TRBV13; D may be TRBD2 (6 bases). The CDR3 spans 14 residues. Trimming cost V 1 base and J 6 bases, with 12 bases left between them. Germline values: CDR1 PRHDT, CDR2 FYEKMQ (reference sequence). CDR3 residues: CASSLAEGRKTQYF. In nucleotides, the CDR3 is TGTGCCAGCAGCTTAGCGGAGGGCCGAAAGACCCAGTACTTC.

The V call is TRBV28, the J call TRBJ2-3; possibly TRBD2 for D (6 bases). Per germline, CDR1 MDHEN and CDR2 SYDVKM. CDR3 length equals 15 residues. Trimming stripped 7 bases from V and 3 bases from J, with 17 bases between. The CDR3 is CASTLVGDFTDTQYF. The CDR3 coding sequence is TGTGCCAGCACCCTGGTCGGGGACTTTACAGATACGCAGTATTTT.

V usage is TRBV27 and J usage is TRBJ1-6, with 7 positions matching TRBD1. The V and J ends lost 0 bases and 10 bases, in that order; junction bases with no gene match: 6. The CDR3 consists of 15 residues. Germline loops: CDR1 MNHEY, CDR2 SMNVEV (reference sequence). The CDR3 region has the DNA TGTGCCAGCAGTTTATCGGGACAGAGGCCCTCACCCCTCCACTTT. It specifies CASSLSGQRPSPLHF.

For the CDR3, the DNA is TGTGCCAGCGGGGGCGGACTCAATCAGCCCCAGCATTTT. The encoded protein is CASGGGLNQPQHF. This chain connects TRBV2 to TRBJ1-5, with a weak D call TRBD1 (6 bases). Deletions cut 8 bases from V and 3 bases from J, with 11 bases between. The germline V gene has CDR1 SNHLY and CDR2 FYNNEI. The CDR3 has 13 amino acids.

The chain carries TRBV15 and TRBJ2-5; D gene ambiguous. Trimming stripped 0 bases from V and 1 base from J, with 9 bases between. This CDR3 has 15 residues. Per germline, CDR1 LNHNV and CDR2 YYDKDF (reference sequence). The CDR3 bases are TGTGCCACCAGCAGAGATCCCGCAGTCCAAGAGACCCAGTACTTC. Translation gives CATSRDPAVQETQYF.

This clone showed up just once. The J gene is TRBJ2-5, the V gene TRBV7-9; 9 bases are shared with TRBD1. The V gene end was trimmed by 5 bases and the J gene end by 6 bases; junction bases not matched to a gene: 7. Germline CDR1 SEHNR, CDR2 FQNEAQ (reference sequence). The CDR3 has 14 amino acids. The CDR3 loop reads CASSARGTGQTQYF. The CDR3 DNA follows: TGTGCCAGCAGCGCCCGAGGGACAGGGCAGACCCAGTACTTC.

The chain carries TRBV3-1 (or the pseudogene TRBV3-2) and TRBJ2-3; 8 bases align to TRBD1. J lost 0 bases, V lost 3 bases, and 2 bases had no gene match. The V gene's germline CDR1 is LGHDT and CDR2 YNNKEL (reference sequence). The CDR3 is made up of 15 amino acids. The CDR3 here is CASSHGQGSTDTQYF. The DNA for the CDR3 is TGTGCCAGCAGCCACGGACAGGGCAGCACAGATACGCAGTATTTT.

The gene calls are TRBV5-1 and TRBJ2-5, with 7 bases matching TRBD2. Germline CDR1 SGHRS, CDR2 YFSETQ. V was pared by 7 bases and J by 1 base, with 4 bases of the junction left unmatched. This CDR3 has 13 residues. The CDR3 reads CASQRGFQETQYF. The DNA for the CDR3 is TGCGCCAGCCAGCGGGGATTCCAAGAGACCCAGTACTTC.

The V gene is TRBV5-5, the J gene TRBJ2-7; 7 bases are shared with TRBD1. CDR3 size: 14 residues. Germline trimming cut 0 bases from V and 1 base from J; bases unmatched to any gene: 1. Germline V gene sequence: CDR1 SGHKS, CDR2 YYEKEE (reference sequence). CDR3 DNA: TGTGCCAGCAGCTTGGGACAGGGATCCTACGAGCAGTACTTC. Its protein product is CASSLGQGSYEQYF.

The chain combines TRBV12-3 or TRBV12-4 with TRBJ1-2; 7 bases match TRBD1. With 7 bases clipped from V and 4 bases from J, the junction kept 3 bases outside the gene matches. This CDR3 region has 12 residues. In nucleotides, the CDR3 is TGTGCCAGCAAGAGACAGGGCTATGGCTACACCTTC. Amino acid sequence: CASKRQGYGYTF.

The gene calls are TRBV5-4 and TRBJ2-5; possible D gene TRBD1, 6 bases. The V gene lost 4 bases and the J gene lost 2 bases, with 9 bases spanning the gap. The germline gives CDR1 SGHNT, CDR2 YYREEE (reference sequence). The CDR3 length is 13 residues. CDR3 sequence reads: CASSPGTQETQYF. CDR3 DNA: TGTGCCAGCAGCCCCGGGACACAAGAGACCCAGTACTTC.

As concerns this clone: Other DNA sequences in the sample encode the same CDR3. The chain combines TRBV19 with TRBJ1-1; D uncertain. Deletions cut 7 bases from V and 3 bases from J, with 6 bases between. The CDR3 is made up of 11 amino acids. The germline V gene encodes CDR1 LNHDA and CDR2 SQIVND (reference sequence). The CDR3: CASTGYTEAFF. DNA for the CDR3: TGTGCCAGTACGGGGTACACTGAAGCTTTCTTT.

This clone was detected a few times. CDR3 sequence (DNA): TGTGCCAGCAGTATCGGAGGGACTGAAGCTTTCTTT. The encoded protein is CASSIGGTEAFF. The chain links TRBV2 to TRBJ1-1, with D unresolved. V was clipped by 5 bases and J by 5 bases, with 9 bases between them. Germline assignment: CDR1 SNHLY and CDR2 FYNNEI. The CDR3 has 12 residues.

This clone occurred a few times. The chain couples TRBV5-4 to TRBJ1-2, with 7 bases matching TRBD1. The CDR3 runs 13 residues. Germline V gene sequence: CDR1 SGHNT, CDR2 YYREEE (reference sequence). The junction had 8 bases not matched to a gene; V was cut back by 4 bases and J by 8 bases. The CDR3 coding sequence is TGTGCCAGCAGCGAAGACAGGGTAGGAGGCTACACCTTC. Translating it yields CASSEDRVGGYTF.

The V and J genes are TRBV18 and TRBJ2-6, with D maybe TRBD2 (6 bases). The CDR3 contains 15 residues. The germline CDR1 and CDR2 sequences are KGHSH and LQKENI. Trimming removed 6 bases at V and 0 bases at J, with 9 bases between. CDR3 sequence (DNA): TGTGCCAGCTCCCCGGGGGACTCTGGGGCCAACGTCCTGACTTTC. This translates into CASSPGDSGANVLTF.

This chain joins TRBV5-1 and TRBJ2-1, with TRBD1 as a possible D gene (7 bases). The CDR3 has 13 amino acids. From germline, CDR1 is SGHRS and CDR2 YFSETQ. V lost 5 bases to trimming and J lost 4 bases, with 10 bases between them. For the CDR3, the DNA is TGCGCCAGCAGGGAGGGACAGTACAATGAGCAGTTCTTC. Translating it yields CASREGQYNEQFF.